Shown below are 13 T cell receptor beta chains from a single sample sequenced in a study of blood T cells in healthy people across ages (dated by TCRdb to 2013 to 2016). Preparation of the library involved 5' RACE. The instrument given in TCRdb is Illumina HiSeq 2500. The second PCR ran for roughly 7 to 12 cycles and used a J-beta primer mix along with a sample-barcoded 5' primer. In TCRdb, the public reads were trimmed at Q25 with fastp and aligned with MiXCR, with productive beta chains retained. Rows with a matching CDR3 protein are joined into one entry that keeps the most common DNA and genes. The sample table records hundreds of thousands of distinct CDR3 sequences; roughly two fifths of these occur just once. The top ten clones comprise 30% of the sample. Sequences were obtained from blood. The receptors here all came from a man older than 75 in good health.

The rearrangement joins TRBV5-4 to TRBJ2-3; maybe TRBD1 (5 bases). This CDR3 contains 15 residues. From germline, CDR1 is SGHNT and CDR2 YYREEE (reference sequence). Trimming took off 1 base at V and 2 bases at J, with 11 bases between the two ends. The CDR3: CASSLRQSFTDTQYF. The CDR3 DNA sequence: TGTGCCAGCAGCTTGAGACAGAGCTTCACAGATACGCAGTATTTT. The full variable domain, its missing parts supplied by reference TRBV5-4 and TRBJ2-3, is ETGVTQSPTHLIKTRGQQVTLRCSSQSGHNTVSWYQQALGQGPQFIFQYYREEENGRGNFPPRFSGLQFPNYSSELNVNALELDDSALYLCASSLRQSFTDTQYFGPGTRLTVL.

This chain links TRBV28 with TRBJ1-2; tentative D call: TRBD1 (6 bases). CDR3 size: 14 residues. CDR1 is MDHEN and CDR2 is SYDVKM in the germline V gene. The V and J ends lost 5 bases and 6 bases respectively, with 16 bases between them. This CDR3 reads CASSVYTGTDGYTF. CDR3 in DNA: TGTGCCAGCAGTGTCTATACAGGGACGGATGGCTACACCTTC.

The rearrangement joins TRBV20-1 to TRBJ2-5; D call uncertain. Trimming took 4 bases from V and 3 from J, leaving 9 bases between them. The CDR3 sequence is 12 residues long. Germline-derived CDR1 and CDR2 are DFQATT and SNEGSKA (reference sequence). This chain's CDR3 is CSATIGEETQYF. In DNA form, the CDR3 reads TGCAGTGCTACCATAGGCGAAGAGACCCAGTACTTC.

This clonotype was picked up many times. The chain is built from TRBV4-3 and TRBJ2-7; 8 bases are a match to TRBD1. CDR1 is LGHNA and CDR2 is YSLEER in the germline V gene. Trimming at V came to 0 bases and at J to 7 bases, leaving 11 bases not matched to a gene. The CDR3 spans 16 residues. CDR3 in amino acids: CASSQEVTGAGNEQYF. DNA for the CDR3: TGCGCCAGCAGCCAAGAAGTGACAGGGGCCGGGAATGAGCAGTACTTC.

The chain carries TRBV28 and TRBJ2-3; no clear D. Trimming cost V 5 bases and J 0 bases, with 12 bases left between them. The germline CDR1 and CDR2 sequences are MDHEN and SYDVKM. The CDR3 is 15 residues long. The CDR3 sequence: CASSPVWASTDTQYF. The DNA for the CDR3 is TGTGCCAGCAGTCCGGTTTGGGCTAGCACAGATACGCAGTATTTT.

CDR3 residues: CASSDAGGDTQYF. The CDR3 DNA reads as TGTGCCAGCAGTGATGCAGGGGGGGATACGCAGTATTTT. This chain links TRBV2 with TRBJ2-3, with TRBD1 as a possible D gene (7 bases). The CDR3 is 13 amino acids. Trimming left V 3 bases short and J 6 bases short, with 10 bases between. CDR1 and CDR2 (germline): SNHLY, FYNNEI.

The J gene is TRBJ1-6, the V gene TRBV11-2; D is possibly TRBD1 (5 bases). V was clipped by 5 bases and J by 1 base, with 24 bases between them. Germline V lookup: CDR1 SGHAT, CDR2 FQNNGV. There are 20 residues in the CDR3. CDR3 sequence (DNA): TGTGCCAGCAGCCCCGGTGGGGGGGGTGCCCTCCGGTCCTATAATTCACCCCTCCACTTT. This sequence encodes CASSPGGGGALRSYNSPLHF.

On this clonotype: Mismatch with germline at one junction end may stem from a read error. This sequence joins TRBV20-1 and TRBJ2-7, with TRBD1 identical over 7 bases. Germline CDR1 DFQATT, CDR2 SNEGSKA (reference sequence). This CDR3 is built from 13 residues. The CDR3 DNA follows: TGTAGTGCTAGAAGGGACAGATCCTACGAGCAGTACTTC. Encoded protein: CSARRDRSYEQYF.

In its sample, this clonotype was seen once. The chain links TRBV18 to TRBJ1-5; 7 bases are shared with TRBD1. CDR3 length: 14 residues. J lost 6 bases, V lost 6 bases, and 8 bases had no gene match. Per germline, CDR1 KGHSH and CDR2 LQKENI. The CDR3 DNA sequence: TGTGCCAGCTCCCGATCCGGGACAGCTCAGCCCCAGCATTTT. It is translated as CASSRSGTAQPQHF. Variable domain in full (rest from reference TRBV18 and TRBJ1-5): NAGVMQNPRHLVRRRGQEARLRCSPMKGHSHVYWYRQLPEEGLKFMVYLQKENIIDESGMPKERFSAEFPKEGPSILRIQQVVRGDSAAYFCASSRSGTAQPQHFGDGTRLSIL.

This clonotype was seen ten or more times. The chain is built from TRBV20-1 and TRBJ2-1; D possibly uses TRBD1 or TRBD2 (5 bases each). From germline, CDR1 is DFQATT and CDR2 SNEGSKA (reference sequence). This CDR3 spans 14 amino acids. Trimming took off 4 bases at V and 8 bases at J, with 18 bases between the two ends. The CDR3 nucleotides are TGCAGTGCTACCCCGGACACTCACGGGGATGAGCAGTTCTTC. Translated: CSATPDTHGDEQFF.

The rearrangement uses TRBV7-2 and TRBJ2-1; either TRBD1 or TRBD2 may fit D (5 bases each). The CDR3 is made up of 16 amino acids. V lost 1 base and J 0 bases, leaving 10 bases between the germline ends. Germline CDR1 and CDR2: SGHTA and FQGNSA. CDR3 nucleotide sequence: TGTGCCAGCAGCTTAGAGGGACCGCGCTCCTACAATGAGCAGTTCTTC. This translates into CASSLEGPRSYNEQFF.

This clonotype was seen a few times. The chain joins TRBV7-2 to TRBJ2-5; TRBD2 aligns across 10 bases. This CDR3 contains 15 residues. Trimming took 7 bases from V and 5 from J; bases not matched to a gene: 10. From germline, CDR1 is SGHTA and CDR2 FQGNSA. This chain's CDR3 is CASKSSGGSSETQYF. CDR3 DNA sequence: TGTGCCAGCAAATCTAGCGGGGGCTCCAGTGAGACCCAGTACTTC.

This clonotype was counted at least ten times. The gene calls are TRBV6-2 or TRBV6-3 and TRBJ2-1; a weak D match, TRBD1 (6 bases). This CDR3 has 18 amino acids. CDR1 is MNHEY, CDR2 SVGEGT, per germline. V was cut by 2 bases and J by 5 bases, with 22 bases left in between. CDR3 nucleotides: TGTGCCAGCAGTTACACCTCCGGGACACCTAGAAGAGACAATGAGCAGTTCTTC. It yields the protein CASSYTSGTPRRDNEQFF.